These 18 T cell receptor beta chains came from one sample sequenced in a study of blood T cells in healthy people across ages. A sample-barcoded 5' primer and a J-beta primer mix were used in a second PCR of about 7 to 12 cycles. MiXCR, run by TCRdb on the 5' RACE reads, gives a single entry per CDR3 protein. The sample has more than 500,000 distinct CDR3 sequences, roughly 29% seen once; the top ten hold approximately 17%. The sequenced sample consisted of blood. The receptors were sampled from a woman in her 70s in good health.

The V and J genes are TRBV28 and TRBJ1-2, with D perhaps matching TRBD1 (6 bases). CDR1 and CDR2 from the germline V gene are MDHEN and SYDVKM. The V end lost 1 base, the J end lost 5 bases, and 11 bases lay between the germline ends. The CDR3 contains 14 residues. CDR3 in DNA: TGTGCCAGCAGTTTATCCCCAGGGGTTTATGGCTACACCTTC. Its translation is CASSLSPGVYGYTF.

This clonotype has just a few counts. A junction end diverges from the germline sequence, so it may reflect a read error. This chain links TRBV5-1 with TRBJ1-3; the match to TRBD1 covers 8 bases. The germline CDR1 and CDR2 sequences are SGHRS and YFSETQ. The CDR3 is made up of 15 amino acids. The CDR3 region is CASSSTGGGGDTIYF. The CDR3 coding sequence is TGCGCCAGCAGCTCAACAGGGGGTGGTGGAGACACCATATATTTT.

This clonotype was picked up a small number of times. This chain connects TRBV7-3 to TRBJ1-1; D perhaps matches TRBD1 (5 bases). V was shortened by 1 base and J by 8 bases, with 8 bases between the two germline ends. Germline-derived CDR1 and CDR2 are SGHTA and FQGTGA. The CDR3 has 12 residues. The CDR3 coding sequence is TGTGCCAGCAGCTTAAATGGGGCAGAAGCTTTCTTT. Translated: CASSLNGAEAFF. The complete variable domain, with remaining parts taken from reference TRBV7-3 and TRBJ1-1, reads GAGVSQTPSNKVTEKGKYVELRCDPISGHTALYWYRQSLGQGPEFLIYFQGTGAADDSGLPNDRFFAVRPEGSVSTLKIQRTERGDSAVYLCASSLNGAEAFFGQGTRLTVV.

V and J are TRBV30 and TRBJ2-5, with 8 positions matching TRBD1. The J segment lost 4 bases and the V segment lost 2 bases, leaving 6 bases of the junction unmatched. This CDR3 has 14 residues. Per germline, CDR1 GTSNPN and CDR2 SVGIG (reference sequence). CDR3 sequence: CAWSQGANGETQYF. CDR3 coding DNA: TGTGCCTGGAGTCAGGGGGCTAATGGAGAGACCCAGTACTTC.

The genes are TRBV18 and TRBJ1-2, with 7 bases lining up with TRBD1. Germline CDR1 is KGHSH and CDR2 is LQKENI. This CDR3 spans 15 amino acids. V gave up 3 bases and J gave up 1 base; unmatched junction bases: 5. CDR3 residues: CASSPGQTINYGYTF. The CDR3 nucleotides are TGTGCCAGCTCACCGGGACAGACGATTAACTATGGCTACACCTTC.

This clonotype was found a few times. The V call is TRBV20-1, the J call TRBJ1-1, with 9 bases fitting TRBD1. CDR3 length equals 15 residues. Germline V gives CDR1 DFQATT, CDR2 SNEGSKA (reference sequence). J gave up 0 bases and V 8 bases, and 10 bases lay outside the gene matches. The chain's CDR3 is CSTNYRGLMNTEAFF. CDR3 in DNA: TGCAGTACAAATTACAGGGGGCTTATGAACACTGAAGCTTTCTTT.

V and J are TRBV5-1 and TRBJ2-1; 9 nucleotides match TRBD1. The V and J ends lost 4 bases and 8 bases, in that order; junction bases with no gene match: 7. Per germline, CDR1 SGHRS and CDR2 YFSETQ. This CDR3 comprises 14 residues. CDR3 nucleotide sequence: TGCGCCAGCAGCCCCACAGGGGGCAGGTATGAGCAGTTCTTC. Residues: CASSPTGGRYEQFF.

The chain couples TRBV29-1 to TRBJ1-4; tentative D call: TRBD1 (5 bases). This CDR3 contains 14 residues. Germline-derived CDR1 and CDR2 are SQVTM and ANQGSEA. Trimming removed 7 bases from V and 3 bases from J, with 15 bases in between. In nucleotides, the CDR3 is TGCAGCGCCCGCGGAAGGGGCGCTAATGAAAAACTGTTTTTT. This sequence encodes CSARGRGANEKLFF. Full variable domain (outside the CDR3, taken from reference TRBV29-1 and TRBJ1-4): SAVISQKPSRDICQRGTSLTIQCQVDSQVTMMFWYRQQPGQSLTLIATANQGSEATYESGFVIDKFPISRPNLTFSTLTVSNMSPEDSSIYLCSARGRGANEKLFFGSGTQLSVL.

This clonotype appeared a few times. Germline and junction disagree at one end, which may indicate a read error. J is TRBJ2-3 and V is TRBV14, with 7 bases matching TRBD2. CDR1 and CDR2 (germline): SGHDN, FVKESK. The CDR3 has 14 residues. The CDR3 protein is CASSLHSAGSTQYF. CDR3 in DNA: TGCGCCAGCAGCCTTCACTCAGCGGGGAGTACGCAGTATTTT. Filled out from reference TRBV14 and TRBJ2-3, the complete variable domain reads EAGVTQFPSHSVIEKGQTVTLRCDPISGHDNLYWYRRVMGKEIKFLLHFVKESKQDESGMPNNRFLAERTGGTYSTLKVQPAELEDSGVYFCASSLHSAGSTQYFGPGTRLTVL.

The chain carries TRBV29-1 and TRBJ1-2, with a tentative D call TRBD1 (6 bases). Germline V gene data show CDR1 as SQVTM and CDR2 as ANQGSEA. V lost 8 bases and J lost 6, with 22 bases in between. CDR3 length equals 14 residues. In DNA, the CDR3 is TGCAGCATTGGAGGGCCCGGGACACAGGATGGCTACACCTTC. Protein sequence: CSIGGPGTQDGYTF.

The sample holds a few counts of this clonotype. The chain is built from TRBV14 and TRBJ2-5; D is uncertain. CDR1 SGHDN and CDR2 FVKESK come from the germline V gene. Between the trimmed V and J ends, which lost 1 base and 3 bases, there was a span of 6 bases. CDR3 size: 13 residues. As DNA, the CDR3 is TGTGCCAGCAGCCAAGGGCGGAAAGAGACCCAGTACTTC. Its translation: CASSQGRKETQYF.

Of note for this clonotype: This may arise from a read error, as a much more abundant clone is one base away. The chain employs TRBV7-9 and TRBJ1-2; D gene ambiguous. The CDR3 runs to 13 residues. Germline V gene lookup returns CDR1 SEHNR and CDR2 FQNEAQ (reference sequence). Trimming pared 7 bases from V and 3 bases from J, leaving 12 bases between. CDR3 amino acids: CASTRWADYGYTF. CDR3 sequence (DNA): TGTGCCAGCACCCGTTGGGCAGACTATGGCTACACCTTC.

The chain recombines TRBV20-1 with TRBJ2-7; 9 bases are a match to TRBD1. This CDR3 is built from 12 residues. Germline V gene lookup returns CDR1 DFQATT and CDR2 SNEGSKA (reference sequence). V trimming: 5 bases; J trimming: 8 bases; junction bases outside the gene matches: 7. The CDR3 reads CSAAGTGKKQYF. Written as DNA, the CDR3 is TGCAGTGCTGCCGGGACAGGGAAAAAGCAGTACTTC.

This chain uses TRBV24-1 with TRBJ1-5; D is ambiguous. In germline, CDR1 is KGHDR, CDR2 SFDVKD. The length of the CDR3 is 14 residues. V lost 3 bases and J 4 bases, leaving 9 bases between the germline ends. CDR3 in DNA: TGTGCCACCAGTGATCCCCGAGGGAATCAGCCCCAGCATTTT. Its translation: CATSDPRGNQPQHF.

CDR3 amino acids: CASSYGQAGANVLTF. CDR3 nucleotides: TGCGCCAGCAGCTACGGACAGGCTGGGGCCAACGTCCTGACTTTC. The V call is TRBV5-1, the J call TRBJ2-6, with 7 bases lining up with TRBD1. Germline V gives CDR1 SGHRS, CDR2 YFSETQ. The CDR3 covers 15 residues. V trimming: 3 bases; J trimming: 2 bases; junction bases outside the gene matches: 2. Based on the CDR3 plus reference TRBV5-1 and TRBJ2-6, the full variable domain is KAGVTQTPRYLIKTRGQQVTLSCSPISGHRSVSWYQQTPGQGLQFLFEYFSETQRNKGNFPGRFSGRQFSNSRSEMNVSTLELGDSALYLCASSYGQAGANVLTFGAGSRLTVL.

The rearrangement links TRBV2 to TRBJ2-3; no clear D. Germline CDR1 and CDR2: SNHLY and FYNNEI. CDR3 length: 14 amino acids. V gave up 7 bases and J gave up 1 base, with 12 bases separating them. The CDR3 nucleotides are TGTGCCAGCACCGGTCTAGATCGCACAGATACGCAGTATTTT. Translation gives CASTGLDRTDTQYF.

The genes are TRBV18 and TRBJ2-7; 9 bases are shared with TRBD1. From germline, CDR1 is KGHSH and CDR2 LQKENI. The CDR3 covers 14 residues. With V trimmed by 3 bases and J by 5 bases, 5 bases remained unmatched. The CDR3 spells CASSPDRGTDEQYF. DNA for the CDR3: TGTGCCAGCTCACCGGACAGGGGCACTGACGAGCAGTACTTC.

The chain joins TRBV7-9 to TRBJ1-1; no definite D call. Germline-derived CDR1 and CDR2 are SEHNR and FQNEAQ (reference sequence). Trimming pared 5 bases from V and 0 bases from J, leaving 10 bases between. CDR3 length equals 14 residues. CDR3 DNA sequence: TGTGCCAGCAGCCCCGCCCCGGTGAACACTGAAGCTTTCTTT. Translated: CASSPAPVNTEAFF.